These T cell receptor beta chains were read from a single sample in a study of human T cells and chemical hapten exposure. One entry per CDR3 protein, called by TCRdb with MiXCR from the RACE reads. The profile covers approximately 52,000 distinct CDR3 sequences, with 8% to 13% appearing a single time and around 1.8% taken by the ten largest. The source material was whole blood, sampled in connection with sensitization to the hapten diphenylcyclopropenone (DPC). The receptors derive from a woman between 40 and 50 years old with alopecia areata. Some clones in this sample may be carry-over from other donors' samples. The CDR3 runs from the conserved cysteine through the conserved F or W. The order of the fields is J gene, D gene, CDR3 length, clone size, V gene, CDR3 protein, CDR3 DNA. D genes are given only for firm matches. Expanded clones are given a class, and other clones once, few, many or no size at all.

J: TRBJ2-7; D: .; length: 13; size: few; V: TRBV5-5; CDR3: CASSLRGADEQYF; DNA: TGTGCCAGCAGCTTGCGGGGAGCCGACGAGCAGTACTTC
J: TRBJ1-1; D: .; length: 15; size: few; V: TRBV6-5; CDR3: CASEGALGGNTEAFF; DNA: TGTGCCAGCGAGGGCGCTCTGGGGGGGAACACTGAAGCTTTCTTT
J: TRBJ2-1; D: .; length: 11; size: .; V: TRBV11-2; CDR3: CASSRFHEQFF; DNA: TGTGCCAGCAGCCGTTTTCATGAGCAGTTCTTC
J: TRBJ1-5; D: .; length: 15; size: many; V: TRBV6-5; CDR3: CASSYSTGADQPQHF; DNA: TGTGCCAGCAGTTACTCGACGGGGGCGGATCAGCCCCAGCATTTT
J: TRBJ2-3; D: TRBD2; length: 16; size: .; V: TRBV20-1; CDR3: CSARAALAGDTDTQYF; DNA: TGCAGTGCTAGAGCAGCCCTAGCGGGAGACACAGATACGCAGTATTTT
J: TRBJ2-5; D: .; length: 12; size: many; V: TRBV29-1; CDR3: CSVDDGPETQYF; DNA: TGCAGCGTTGATGACGGACCAGAGACCCAGTACTTC
J: TRBJ2-7; D: TRBD1; length: 11; size: many; V: TRBV28; CDR3: CGTGGGYEQYF; DNA: TGTGGGACAGGGGGCGGCTACGAGCAGTACTTC
J: TRBJ2-7; D: TRBD1; length: 16; size: few; V: TRBV4-1; CDR3: CASSQAGTGASYEQYF; DNA: TGCGCCAGCAGCCAAGCGGGGACAGGGGCCTCCTACGAGCAGTACTTC
J: TRBJ2-2; D: .; length: 14; size: .; V: TRBV2; CDR3: CASSPGPHTGELFF; DNA: TGTGCCAGCAGCCCGGGCCCCCACACCGGGGAGCTGTTTTTT
J: TRBJ1-2; D: .; length: 13; size: .; V: TRBV5-1; CDR3: CASSLSRDYGYTF; DNA: TGCGCCAGCAGCCTCAGTCGGGACTATGGCTACACCTTC
J: TRBJ1-2; D: TRBD1; length: 14; size: many; V: TRBV27; CDR3: CASRPTQGDDGYTF; DNA: TGTGCCAGCAGGCCCACACAGGGGGATGATGGCTACACCTTC
J: TRBJ2-1; D: TRBD1; length: 15; size: many; V: TRBV5-1; CDR3: CASSRRDRGRGEQFF; DNA: TGCGCCAGCAGCCGTCGGGACAGGGGGCGCGGTGAGCAGTTCTTC
J: TRBJ2-1; D: .; length: 15; size: few; V: TRBV7-6; CDR3: CASSLGDPAYNEQFF; DNA: TGTGCCAGCAGCTTAGGGGACCCGGCCTACAATGAGCAGTTCTTC
J: TRBJ2-3; D: TRBD1; length: 19; size: .; V: TRBV15; CDR3: CATSRDRRQGRGLTDTQYF; DNA: TGTGCCACCAGCAGAGATCGACGGCAGGGCAGGGGGTTAACAGATACGCAGTATTTT
J: TRBJ1-1; D: .; length: 14; size: .; V: TRBV20-1; CDR3: CSATIDRMNTEAFF; DNA: TGCAGTGCTACCATCGACAGGATGAACACTGAAGCTTTCTTT
J: TRBJ2-2; D: TRBD2; length: 13; size: .; V: TRBV29-1; CDR3: CSAEVASGGELFF; DNA: TGCAGCGCCGAAGTGGCTAGCGGGGGGGAGCTGTTTTTT
J: TRBJ1-6; D: .; length: 11; size: many; V: TRBV28; CDR3: CATVKDSPLHF; DNA: TGTGCCACCGTTAAGGACTCACCCCTCCACTTT
J: TRBJ2-3; D: TRBD2; length: 18; size: many; V: TRBV7-6; CDR3: CASSSAGTSGRPTDTQYF; DNA: TGTGCCAGCAGCTCCGCCGGGACTAGCGGGAGGCCTACAGATACGCAGTATTTT
J: TRBJ1-3; D: .; length: 15; size: .; V: TRBV18; CDR3: CASSPSGGSGNTIYF; DNA: TGTGCCAGCTCACCGTCGGGGGGCTCTGGAAACACCATATATTTT
J: TRBJ2-5; D: .; length: 15; size: .; V: TRBV7-9; CDR3: CASSPPGTSKETQYF; DNA: TGTGCCAGCAGCCCGCCGGGGACCTCCAAGGAGACCCAGTACTTC
J: TRBJ1-1; D: .; length: 13; size: many; V: TRBV6-2/TRBV6-3; CDR3: CASRRDMNTEAFF; DNA: TGTGCCAGCAGACGGGACATGAACACTGAAGCTTTCTTT
J: TRBJ2-5; D: .; length: 11; size: few; V: TRBV10-2; CDR3: CASSVQETQYF; DNA: TGCGCCAGCAGTGTACAAGAGACCCAGTACTTC
J: TRBJ1-1; D: TRBD1; length: 18; size: .; V: TRBV20-1; CDR3: CSARRHGTWGTGETEAFF; DNA: TGCAGTGCTAGAAGGCACGGGACGTGGGGGACAGGTGAAACTGAAGCTTTCTTT
J: TRBJ2-7; D: .; length: 14; size: many; V: TRBV2; CDR3: CASSTGQGTYEQYF; DNA: TGTGCCAGCAGTACGGGACAAGGAACCTACGAGCAGTACTTC
J: TRBJ2-5; D: .; length: 12; size: many; V: TRBV25-1; CDR3: CASSEGGETQYF; DNA: TGTGCCAGCAGTGAAGGAGGAGAGACCCAGTACTTC
J: TRBJ2-7; D: TRBD1; length: 17; size: many; V: TRBV10-3; CDR3: CAISRTTGQGMLYEQYF; DNA: TGTGCCATCAGTAGAACAACAGGACAGGGAATGTTATACGAGCAGTACTTC
J: TRBJ2-5; D: TRBD1; length: 14; size: many; V: TRBV7-2; CDR3: CASSRDRAVETQYF; DNA: TGTGCCAGCAGCCGGGACAGGGCGGTGGAGACCCAGTACTTC
J: TRBJ1-5; D: TRBD1; length: 15; size: .; V: TRBV28; CDR3: CASRGQGWSNQPQHF; DNA: TGTGCCAGCAGGGGACAGGGATGGAGCAATCAGCCCCAGCATTTT
J: TRBJ2-6; D: .; length: 15; size: .; V: TRBV20-1; CDR3: CSARDRRTGANVLTF; DNA: TGCAGTGCTAGAGATAGGAGGACTGGGGCCAACGTCCTGACTTTC
J: TRBJ1-5; D: TRBD1; length: 15; size: many; V: TRBV11-2; CDR3: CASSLVGQGLEPQHF; DNA: TGTGCCAGCAGCTTAGTCGGACAGGGATTGGAGCCCCAGCATTTT
J: TRBJ1-1; D: TRBD1; length: 14; size: few; V: TRBV7-8; CDR3: CASSPGGQLTEAFF; DNA: TGTGCCAGCAGTCCCGGGGGACAGCTCACTGAAGCTTTCTTT
J: TRBJ2-2; D: TRBD2; length: 13; size: few; V: TRBV24-1; CDR3: CATRASGTGELFF; DNA: TGTGCCACCAGGGCTAGCGGGACCGGGGAGCTGTTTTTT
J: TRBJ1-1; D: .; length: 15; size: many; V: TRBV3-1; CDR3: CASSPGAAGGTEAFF; DNA: TGTGCCAGCAGCCCCGGAGCGGCTGGGGGCACTGAAGCTTTCTTT
J: TRBJ1-2; D: .; length: 12; size: .; V: TRBV7-9; CDR3: CASSLTNYGYTF; DNA: TGTGCCAGCAGCCTCACTAACTATGGCTACACCTTC
J: TRBJ2-7; D: .; length: 12; size: .; V: TRBV28; CDR3: CAWSRGYYEQYF; DNA: TGTGCCTGGAGTCGGGGCTACTACGAGCAGTACTTC
J: TRBJ1-3; D: .; length: 11; size: many; V: TRBV28; CDR3: CASSSRNTIYF; DNA: TGTGCCAGCAGTTCGAGAAACACCATATATTTT
J: TRBJ1-3; D: .; length: 14; size: few; V: TRBV28; CDR3: CASSLDLSGNTIYF; DNA: TGTGCCAGCAGTTTGGACCTCTCTGGAAACACCATATATTTT
J: TRBJ2-1; D: TRBD2; length: 17; size: .; V: TRBV11-2; CDR3: CASSLHPWASGDNEQFF; DNA: TGTGCCAGCAGCTTACATCCTTGGGCTAGCGGGGACAATGAGCAGTTCTTC
J: TRBJ2-5; D: TRBD2; length: 15; size: .; V: TRBV11-2; CDR3: CASSLESSGASSQYF; DNA: TGTGCCAGCAGCTTAGAGTCTAGCGGAGCTTCTTCCCAGTACTTC
J: TRBJ2-7; D: .; length: 15; size: few; V: TRBV11-2; CDR3: CASSSLEDLSYEQYF; DNA: TGTGCCAGCAGCTCCCTAGAAGACCTATCCTACGAGCAGTACTTC
J: TRBJ2-5; D: .; length: 14; size: many; V: TRBV27; CDR3: CASSLRVKGETQYF; DNA: TGTGCCAGCAGTTTAAGGGTCAAAGGGGAGACCCAGTACTTC
J: TRBJ2-2; D: TRBD2; length: 15; size: many; V: TRBV20-1; CDR3: CSAPTSGRYAGELFF; DNA: TGCAGTGCTCCCACTAGCGGGAGATACGCCGGGGAGCTGTTTTTT